This T cell receptor (beta chain) was identified during a study of blood T cell repertoires in COVID-19 (dated by TCRdb to 2018 to 2020). Study-level background: Samples from collaborators originated in the United States, Italy and Spain and spanned both the acute and convalescent phases of COVID-19. Samples came from the ongoing ImmuneRACE study (first 160 participants) plus 1,254 subjects from 6 global collaborators. The dataset comprised deeply sampled blood TCRbeta repertoires from subjects exposed to, actively infected with, or recovered from COVID-19. Sample metadata almost always included a de-identified subject ID, COVID-19 status, age in years and sex. The prospective study material was composed of cDNA or gDNA derived from T cells, B-cell-depleted T cells, or PBMCs. Where available, HLA class I and class II types were taken from metadata supplied by the sample provider and were not determined by assay-based typing. The repertoires were released in a freely available public database meant as a resource for research on the immune response to SARS-CoV-2.

V is shortened by 2 bases, J by 3 bases, and the region joining them spans 17 bases. Counted from cysteine to phenylalanine, this CDR3 has 17 amino acids. The read is trimmed to its CDR3 DNA, 51 bases read in frame from base 1. Looking up the germline V gene yields CDR1 KGHSH and CDR2 LQKENI. Note on this clone: Its recognized antigen is unknown. Nothing much larger sits one base from this clone, and base qualities are not available.

TCRbeta CDR3 regions were amplified from genomic DNA using the immunoSEQ Assay, a bias-controlled multiplex PCR. As for the authors' bioinformatics: Nucleated cell counts per sample were estimated from amplification of reference gene primers within the assay. To quantify the absolute abundance of each unique TCRbeta CDR3 rearrangement, sequence reads were collapsed and filtered. For each sample, productive Simpson clonality was calculated as the square root of Simpson's diversity index over productive rearrangements. The clones in this table, taken by TCRdb from immuneACCESS, are in-frame only. Not every clone is retained; where verified, under half of the shortfall comes from an unresolved V gene, and the cause of the rest is unknown. V and J calls and clone size follow that table, whereas D and trimming were derived from the DNA. The sample contains roughly 300,000 clones, roughly 86% of them found a single time. The ten biggest clones cover approximately 5.3% of the sample.

Study-wide findings and limitations: The amount of clinical and demographic metadata varied by source and participant and was provided uncurated.

Enrolling through a virtual design, the prospective study's participants ranged in age from roughly 18 to 95 years and lived across roughly 24 United States geographic areas. Cohort assignment in the prospective study relied on participant-reported clinical history from a screening survey and a study questionnaire. Recovered participants in ImmuneRACE Cohort 3 were defined as having two consecutive negative NP/OP PCR tests, clearance from a healthcare professional, or resolution of symptoms. In the prospective study, mobile phlebotomists collected whole blood, serum and a nasopharyngeal or oropharyngeal swab from each participant. Additional blood draws and questionnaires over an approximately two-month period could optionally be provided by prospective study participants. Blood samples from the prospective study were shipped frozen or at room temperature prior to DNA extraction.

The receptor was derived from a woman aged 30 to 39 who had recovered from COVID-19. The chain employs TRBV18 and TRBJ1-3; the D segment could be TRBD1, given 6 matching bases. Sequences were obtained from PBMCs or T cells enriched from blood (not recorded which). The CDR3 amino acid sequence is: CASSPSIPGVSGNTIYF. The DNA sequence is TGTGCCAGCTCACCATCTATCCCAGGGGTTAGTGGAAACACCATATATTTT.